Following are 2 T cell receptor beta chains from one sample sequenced in a study of lymphopenia after photon versus proton radiotherapy. The repertoire was sequenced with immunoSEQ multiplex PCR; TCRdb's copy has only in-frame clones and lacks some. This sample carries some 42,000 clones, around 86% of them seen once, and the ten largest clones take less than 30%. Sequencing was performed on peripheral blood, taken from a patient treated with proton-based radiotherapy. These receptors all stem from a woman in her 70s with pancreatic cancer.

The chain couples TRBV6-1 to TRBJ1-5; 9 bases match TRBD1. CDR3 size: 14 residues. V lost 8 bases to trimming and J lost 2 bases; unmatched junction nucleotides: 4. Germline V lookup: CDR1 MNHNS, CDR2 SASEGT. The CDR3 sequence is CASLTGGGNQPQHF. The DNA of the CDR3 is TGTGCCAGCCTAACAGGGGGCGGCAATCAGCCCCAGCATTTT.

V is TRBV7-9 and J is TRBJ2-5; D gene uncertain. The end of the DNA fits TRBJ2-7 better, so the J call may be wrong. Germline CDR1 SEHNR, CDR2 FQNEAQ (reference sequence). CDR3 length: 12 residues. CDR3 sequence (DNA): TGTGCCAGCAGCTTACAGCCCTACGAGCAGTACTTC. Protein: CASSLQPYEQYF.